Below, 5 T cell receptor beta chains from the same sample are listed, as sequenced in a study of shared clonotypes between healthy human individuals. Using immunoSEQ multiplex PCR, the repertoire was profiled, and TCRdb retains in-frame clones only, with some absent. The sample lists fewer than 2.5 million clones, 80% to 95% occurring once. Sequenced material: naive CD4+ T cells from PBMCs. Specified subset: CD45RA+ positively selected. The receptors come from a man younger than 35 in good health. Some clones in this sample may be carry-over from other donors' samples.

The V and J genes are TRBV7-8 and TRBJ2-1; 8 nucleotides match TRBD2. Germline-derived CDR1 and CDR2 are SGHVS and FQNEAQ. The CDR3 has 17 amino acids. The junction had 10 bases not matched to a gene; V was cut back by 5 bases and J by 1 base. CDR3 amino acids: CASSPRPGTRSYNEQFF. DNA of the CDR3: TGTGCCAGCAGCCCGCGGCCCGGGACTAGGTCCTACAATGAGCAGTTCTTC.

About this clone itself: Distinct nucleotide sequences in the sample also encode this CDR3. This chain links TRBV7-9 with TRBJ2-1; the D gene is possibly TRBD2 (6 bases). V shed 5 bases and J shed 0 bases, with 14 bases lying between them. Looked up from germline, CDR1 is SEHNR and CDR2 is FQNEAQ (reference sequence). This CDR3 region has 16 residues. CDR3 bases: TGTGCCAGCAGCCCTCTGGCGGGAAGCTCCTACAATGAGCAGTTCTTC. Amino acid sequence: CASSPLAGSSYNEQFF.

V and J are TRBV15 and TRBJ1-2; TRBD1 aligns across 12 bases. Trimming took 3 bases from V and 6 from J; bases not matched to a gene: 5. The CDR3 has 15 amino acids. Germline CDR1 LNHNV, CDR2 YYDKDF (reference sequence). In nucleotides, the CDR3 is TGTGCCACCAGCAGGTCCGGGACAGGGGGCGATGGCTACACCTTC. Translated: CATSRSGTGGDGYTF.

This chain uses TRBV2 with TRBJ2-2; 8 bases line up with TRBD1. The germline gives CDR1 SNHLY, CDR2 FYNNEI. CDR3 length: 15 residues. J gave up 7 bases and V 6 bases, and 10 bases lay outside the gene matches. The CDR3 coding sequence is TGTGCCAGCAGAGGCCAGGGGGCGTTCGTCGGGGAGCTGTTTTTT. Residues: CASRGQGAFVGELFF.

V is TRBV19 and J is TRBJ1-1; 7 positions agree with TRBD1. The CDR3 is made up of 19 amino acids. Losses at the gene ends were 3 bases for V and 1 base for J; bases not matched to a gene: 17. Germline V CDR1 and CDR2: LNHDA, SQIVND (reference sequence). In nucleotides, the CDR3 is TGTGCCAGTAGTATCGGGGGAAGACGGGCAAGGGACAGGAACACTGAAGCTTTCTTT. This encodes CASSIGGRRARDRNTEAFF.